This entry is about one T cell receptor beta chain. The specificity of this receptor is unknown. No much larger clonotype is one base removed from it; base qualities were not supplied. This sample stems from a study of control samples from healthy donors and cancer patients (dated by TCRdb to about 2020). The CDR3 measures 16 amino acids from cysteine to phenylalanine. The read is trimmed to its CDR3 DNA, 48 bases read in frame from base 1. From the germline V gene, CDR1 is KGHDR and CDR2 is SFDVKD. Clipping removes 2 bases from V and 5 bases from J, with 9 as the unmatched junction base count. Libraries were constructed by the immunoSEQ multiplex PCR assay. Here the immuneACCESS table is served through TCRdb, limited to in-frame sequences with V and J called. Missing clones are a known gap in these copies; in checked studies unresolved V genes cover under half, and the rest lacks a known reason. This sample holds approximately 140,000 clones; 94% were observed only once. The ten largest account for about 12% of the sample.

The clonotype was recovered from a man in his forties in good health. The sequence is built from TRBV24-1 and TRBJ2-7; 9 bases in between match TRBD1. Sequences were obtained from blood. Read as DNA, the sequence is TGTGCCACCAGTGATTCCCGGGACAGGGTACCTAACGAGCAGTACTTC. Its protein is CATSDSRDRVPNEQYF.